This T cell receptor beta chain derives from a study of post-analysis software for immune sequencing data. Whole-study context: Some patients lacked subtype; others had relapsing-remitting, secondary progressive or progressive-relapsing disease. Study-wide results and limits: The five TRBV segments detected at higher frequency in patients than in controls included TRBV5-6, TRBV5-1 and TRBV20-1. Multiple sclerosis patients had significantly lower normalized Chao1 diversity than controls.

Libraries were made from TCR beta cDNA, and they carried unique molecular identifiers. Using its own MiXCR run on the PCR reads, TCRdb lists one record per CDR3 protein. The profile shows over 700,000 distinct CDR3 sequences, about 27% of them singletons. In regard to this clonotype: Antigen specificity is unknown. One end of the junction does not line up with germline, which may come from a read error.

CDR3 length equals 13 residues. CDR1 and CDR2 (germline): DFQATT, SNEGSKA (reference sequence). The sequencing sample was made of blood. This clonotype was sampled from a girl aged 5-17 years with multiple sclerosis. This rearrangement joins TRBV20-1 to TRBJ2-7; 7 bases are a match to TRBD2. The CDR3 is CSARGLVIHEQYF. The CDR3 DNA reads TGCAGTGCGAGAGGACTAGTAATACACGAGCAGTACTTC.